These 10 T cell receptor beta chains originate from one sample sequenced in a study of graft-versus-host responses after intestinal transplantation. The method was immunoSEQ multiplex PCR; TCRdb's version includes in-frame clones alone and lacks a portion of them. The sample consists of roughly 80,000 clones, around 92% of them appearing once. The source material was PBMCs, sampled 98 days after intestinal transplantation. These receptors all come from a human patient who received an intestinal transplant, so some T cells may come from the graft donor.

The count of this clone is one. The V call is TRBV11-1, the J call TRBJ2-7; D is undetermined. Germline V gene lookup returns CDR1 SGHAT and CDR2 FQDESV (reference sequence). Trimming left V 2 bases short and J 2 bases short, with 10 bases between. This CDR3 spans 14 amino acids. The CDR3 DNA follows: TGTGCCAGCAGCTTATATAGGGCCCCCTACGAGCAGTACTTC. As protein: CASSLYRAPYEQYF.

The CDR3 sequence: CASSLGEYF. CDR3 coding DNA: TGTGCCAGCAGCTTAGGCGAGTACTTC. This sequence joins TRBV11-2 and TRBJ2-7; D is undetermined. CDR3 size: 9 residues. The germline V and J ends were trimmed by 1 base and 11 bases, with 3 bases remaining between them. Germline CDR1 reads SGHAT; CDR2 reads FQNNGV.

The rearrangement uses TRBV9 and TRBJ1-2; 7 nucleotides align to TRBD1. CDR1 is SGDLS, CDR2 YYNGEE, per germline. CDR3 size: 14 residues. The ends lost 6 bases at V and 6 bases at J; junction bases unmatched: 11. In nucleotides, the CDR3 is TGTGCCAGCACGGTATCAGGGGGGGCGGATGGCTACACCTTC. It encodes CASTVSGGADGYTF.

The chain joins TRBV18 to TRBJ2-5; D call uncertain. The V and J ends lost 1 base and 2 bases respectively, with 11 bases between them. From germline, CDR1 is KGHSH and CDR2 LQKENI. CDR3 length equals 15 residues. The CDR3 region has the DNA TGTGCCAGCTCACCACTAACCGGGTTACAAGAGACCCAGTACTTC. Its translation: CASSPLTGLQETQYF. The entire variable domain, with the rest obtained from reference TRBV18 and TRBJ2-5, is as follows: NAGVMQNPRHLVRRRGQEARLRCSPMKGHSHVYWYRQLPEEGLKFMVYLQKENIIDESGMPKERFSAEFPKEGPSILRIQQVVRGDSAAYFCASSPLTGLQETQYFGPGTRLLVL.

J is TRBJ1-2 and V is TRBV7-9; D is uncertain. Per germline, CDR1 SEHNR and CDR2 FQNEAQ (reference sequence). V gave up 1 base and J gave up 8 bases, with 11 bases separating them. The CDR3 has 13 residues. The CDR3 DNA is TGTGCCAGCAGCTTAGGGGCAAGAGGGGGCTACACCTTC. Translation: CASSLGARGGYTF.

The rearrangement uses TRBV5-4 and TRBJ2-7, with 7 nucleotides matching TRBD1. CDR1 is SGHNT and CDR2 is YYREEE in the germline V gene (reference sequence). After removal of 4 bases from V and 7 bases from J, the junction contained 14 bases not matched to a gene. The CDR3 extends over 15 amino acids. The CDR3 reads CASSPFVEGAEEQYF. The DNA for the CDR3 is TGTGCCAGCAGCCCCTTTGTTGAGGGGGCAGAGGAGCAGTACTTC.

The chain employs TRBV4-1 and TRBJ2-5, with D hard to call. Trimming took off 0 bases at V and 2 bases at J, with 7 bases between the two ends. The CDR3 spans 14 residues. From germline, CDR1 is MGHRA and CDR2 YSYEKL. Written as DNA, the CDR3 is TGCGCCAGCAGCCAAGATCCGCTACAAGAGACCCAGTACTTC. Its protein product is CASSQDPLQETQYF.

This rearrangement joins TRBV4-1 to TRBJ2-2, with D uncertain. The CDR3 contains 14 residues. Trimming shortened V by 0 bases and J by 4 bases, and 6 bases separated the two germline ends. From germline, CDR1 is MGHRA and CDR2 YSYEKL. The CDR3 sequence is CASSQEPSTGELFF. The DNA for the CDR3 is TGCGCCAGCAGCCAAGAACCAAGCACCGGGGAGCTGTTTTTT.

The CDR3 sequence is CASSLVAAGYGYTF. CDR3 nucleotide sequence: TGTGCCAGCAGCTTGGTTGCAGCCGGCTATGGCTACACCTTC. J is TRBJ1-2 and V is TRBV5-4; D gene unclear. Trimming stripped 0 bases from V and 4 bases from J, with 10 bases between. The CDR3 is 14 residues long. Germline CDR1 and CDR2: SGHNT and YYREEE (reference sequence). The variable domain in full, completed from reference TRBV5-4 and TRBJ1-2, reads ETGVTQSPTHLIKTRGQQVTLRCSSQSGHNTVSWYQQALGQGPQFIFQYYREEENGRGNFPPRFSGLQFPNYSSELNVNALELDDSALYLCASSLVAAGYGYTFGSGTRLTVV.

V is TRBV2 and J is TRBJ1-5; no firm D call. Deletions cut 4 bases from V and 0 bases from J, with 7 bases between. Germline assignment: CDR1 SNHLY and CDR2 FYNNEI. The CDR3 length is 14 residues. The CDR3 reads CASSAYYSNQPQHF. CDR3 nucleotide sequence: TGTGCCAGCAGTGCCTATTATAGCAATCAGCCCCAGCATTTT.